The source of this T cell receptor (beta chain) is a study of glioma-infiltrating T cells after dendritic cell vaccination. TCRdb keeps only in-frame clones here, not all; method: immunoSEQ multiplex PCR. Among roughly 80,000 clones listed, 70% to 90% were seen once. Germline-derived CDR1 and CDR2 are MNHEY and SVGAGI. This CDR3 contains 13 residues. V was trimmed by 0 bases and J by 6 bases, leaving 8 bases between them. This sequence was found in a human donor with glioblastoma. This sequence joins TRBV6-5 and TRBJ1-2; no reliable D call. The sequences come from blood, collected before dendritic cell vaccination. The CDR3 bases are TGTGCCAGCAGTTACTCGTTGGCCGATGGCTACACCTTC. Its translation is CASSYSLADGYTF.